This TCR beta chain is from a study of cytomegalovirus exposure and HLA in healthy donors. PCR primers comprised 60 Vbeta and 13 Jbeta primers. Only in-frame clones appear in the TCRdb table, and some are missing; sequencing was by immunoSEQ multiplex PCR. The table has over 110,000 clones, about 80% seen once. With 3 bases removed from V and 5 bases from J, the gap between germline ends came to 11 bases. From germline, CDR1 is SEHNR and CDR2 FQNEAQ (reference sequence). This CDR3 is built from 13 residues. As for this clone: The antigen remains unidentified.

Study observations and caveats: The later analysis indicated that the majority of CMV-associated TCR beta chains appeared HLA-restricted. When the data were analyzed later, several of the most significant clusters appeared to be linked to common viral pathogens. The dataset shows that most TCR sequences were rare, while some public TCRs occurred in many donors.

The sequencing sample was made of PBMCs. This TCR was recovered from a woman aged 18-30 years in good health and CMV-seropositive. This rearrangement joins TRBV7-9 to TRBJ2-7; no reliable D call. The CDR3 sequence is CASSFVQPHEQYF. CDR3 DNA: TGTGCCAGCAGCTTTGTACAACCTCACGAGCAGTACTTC.